This T cell receptor beta chain stems from a study of T cell repertoires in cytomegalovirus infection. At the level of the study: It can be stated that public TCR beta signatures indicated CMV infection as well as a matching HLA type. Whole-study findings and limits: HLA-C-restricted CMV clonotypes gave the most frequent clonotype in two of eight donors. Individuals carrying CMV plus the relevant HLA were identified by cumulative frequency of public TCR beta families.

This CDR3 region has 16 residues. Trimming stripped 0 bases from V and 0 bases from J, with 11 bases between. In germline, CDR1 is SGHDN, CDR2 FVKESK. This clonotype appeared many times. Antigen specificity is unknown. TCRdb processed the reads anew with MiXCR; each CDR3 protein has one entry. The table has 250,000 or so distinct CDR3 sequences, about 15% seen once; the top ten hold less than 60%. The V call is TRBV14, the J call TRBJ1-1; maybe TRBD1 (6 bases). This receptor was obtained from a human donor in good health (CMV status not recorded). Some clones in this sample may be carry-over from other donors' samples. Material for sequencing was CD8+ T cells from PBMCs. CDR3 DNA: TGTGCCAGCAGCCAAGATTGGGGGCAGCTGAACACTGAAGCTTTCTTT. It is translated as CASSQDWGQLNTEAFF.